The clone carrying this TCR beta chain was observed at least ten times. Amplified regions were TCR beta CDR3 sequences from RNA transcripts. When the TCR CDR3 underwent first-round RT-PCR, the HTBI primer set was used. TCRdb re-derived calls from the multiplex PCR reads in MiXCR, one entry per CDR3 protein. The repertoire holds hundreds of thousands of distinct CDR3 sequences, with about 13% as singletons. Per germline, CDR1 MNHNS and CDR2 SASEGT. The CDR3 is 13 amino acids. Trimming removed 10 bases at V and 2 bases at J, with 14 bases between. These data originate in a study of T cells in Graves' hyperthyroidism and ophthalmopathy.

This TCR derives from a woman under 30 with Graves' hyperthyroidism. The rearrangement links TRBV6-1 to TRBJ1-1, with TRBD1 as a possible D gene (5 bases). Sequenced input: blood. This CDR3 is CATRGPYNTEAFF. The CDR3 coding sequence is TGTGCCACCCGGGGCCCTTACAACACTGAAGCTTTCTTT.